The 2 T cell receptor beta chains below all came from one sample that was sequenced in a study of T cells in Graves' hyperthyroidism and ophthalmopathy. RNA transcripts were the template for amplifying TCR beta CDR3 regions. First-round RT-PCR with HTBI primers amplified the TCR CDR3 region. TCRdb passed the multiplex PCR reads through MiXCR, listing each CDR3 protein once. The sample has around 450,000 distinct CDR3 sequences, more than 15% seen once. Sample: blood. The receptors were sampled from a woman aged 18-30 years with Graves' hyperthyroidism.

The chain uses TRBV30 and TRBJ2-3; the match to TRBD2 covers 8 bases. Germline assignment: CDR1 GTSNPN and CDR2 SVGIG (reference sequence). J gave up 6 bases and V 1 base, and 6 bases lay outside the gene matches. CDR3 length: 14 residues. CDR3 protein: CAWSAERGSDTQYF. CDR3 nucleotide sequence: TGTGCCTGGAGTGCGGAGCGGGGGTCCGATACGCAGTATTTT.

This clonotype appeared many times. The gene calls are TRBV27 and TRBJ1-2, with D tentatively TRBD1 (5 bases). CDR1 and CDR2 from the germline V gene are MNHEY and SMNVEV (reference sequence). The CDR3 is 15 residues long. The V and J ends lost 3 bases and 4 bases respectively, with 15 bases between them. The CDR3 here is CASSFRGTGPYGYTF. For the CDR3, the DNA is TGTGCCAGCAGTTTTCGGGGGACCGGGCCCTATGGCTACACCTTC.